This T cell receptor beta chain was recorded in a study of memory B cells and T cells in multiple sclerosis. V lost 6 bases and J 5 bases, leaving 22 bases between the germline ends. The CDR3 sequence is 16 residues long. Germline V gene lookup returns CDR1 MDHEN and CDR2 SYDVKM. Separate sequencing covered autoproliferating (CFSE-dim) and non-proliferating (CFSE-high) T cells from stimulus-free culture. Cultures began with some 49 million CFSE-labeled PBMCs, unstimulated for more than 6 days, with replicate wells pooled. Without exogenous stimuli, around 0.5 uM CFSE-labeled PBMCs were cultured serum-free. Study-wide findings and caveats: Clone-set sizes differed between compartments, so shared clonotype counts needed normalization.

This table comes from immunoSEQ multiplex PCR, and its TCRdb copy is limited to in-frame clones, with some not included. The sample holds roughly 30,000 clones; about 84% are singletons and the top ten take roughly 3%. Turning to this clone: Its antigen is unknown.

Sequencing input: PBMCs from blood kept in culture. This sequence was found in a human donor with multiple sclerosis. V gene TRBV28 combines with J gene TRBJ2-5, with D maybe TRBD1 (5 bases). The CDR3, as DNA: TGTGCCAGCAGCCCCGAAACAGGAACTTCGCGGGAGACCCAGTACTTC. Translated, it gives CASSPETGTSRETQYF.